This TCR beta chain was identified during a study of blood T cell repertoires in COVID-19. The wider study: Samples of COVID-19 (acute and convalescent) were obtained from the United States, Italy and Spain. Sample material is recorded as cDNA or gDNA derived from T cells, B-cell-depleted T cells, or PBMCs.

V was pared by 2 bases and J by 3 bases, with 12 bases between. The CDR3 has 15 residues. Germline V gene lookup returns CDR1 SGHRS and CDR2 YFSETQ. In the original processing: Using reference gene primer amplification, nucleated cell counts were estimated. The data were produced by immunoSEQ multiplex PCR, yet TCRdb's version contains in-frame clones alone and is incomplete. That table is the source of V, J and clone size, and D and trimming were worked out from the DNA. The sample yields about 73,000 clones, 80% to 85% seen once. The V and J genes are TRBV5-1 and TRBJ1-5; D is uncertain. The sample consisted of peripheral blood. This sequence originates from a man at least 80 years old with active or convalescent COVID-19. The CDR3 loop is CASSLTGSINQPQHF. The CDR3 coding sequence is TGCGCCAGCAGCTTAACCGGGTCAATCAATCAGCCCCAGCATTTT.